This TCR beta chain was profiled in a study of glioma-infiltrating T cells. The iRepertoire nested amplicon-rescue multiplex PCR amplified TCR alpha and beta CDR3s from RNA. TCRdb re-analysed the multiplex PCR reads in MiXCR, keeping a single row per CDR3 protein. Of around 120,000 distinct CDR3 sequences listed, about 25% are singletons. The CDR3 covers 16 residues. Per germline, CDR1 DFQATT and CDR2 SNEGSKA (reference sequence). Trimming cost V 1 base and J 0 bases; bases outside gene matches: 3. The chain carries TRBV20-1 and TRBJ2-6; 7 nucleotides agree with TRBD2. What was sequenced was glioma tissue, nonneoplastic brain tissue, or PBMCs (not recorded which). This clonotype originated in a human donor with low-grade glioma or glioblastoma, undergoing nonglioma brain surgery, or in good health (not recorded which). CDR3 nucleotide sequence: TGCAGTGCTAGAGCGTCGGGGGGCTCTGGGGCCAACGTCCTGACTTTC. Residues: CSARASGGSGANVLTF.